The clone carrying this T cell receptor (beta chain) was recorded once. This sample was taken from a study of blood T cell repertoires in COVID-19. Study summary: Spain, Italy and the United States supplied samples that represented acute and convalescent COVID-19. Nucleic acid was either cDNA or gDNA, and it came from T cells, B-cell-depleted T cells, or PBMCs.

V was clipped by 6 bases and J by 6 bases, with 23 bases between them. Germline values: CDR1 MDHEN, CDR2 SYDVKM. CDR3 length: 17 residues. Original data processing: Amplifying reference gene primers gave estimates of nucleated cell counts. Clones were sequenced by immunoSEQ multiplex PCR, and TCRdb holds only the in-frame ones, with some missing. The V and J calls and clone size are taken from that table; D and trimming were inferred from the DNA. The table records 25,000 to 35,000 clones, about 90% of them present only once. The gene calls are TRBV28 and TRBJ1-4, with D possibly TRBD1 on 5 matching bases. This clonotype was sampled from a man aged 60 to 75 with active COVID-19. Sequenced sample: peripheral blood. CDR3 sequence: CASSRSRQSLIDEKLFF. The CDR3 DNA reads TGTGCCAGCAGCCGAAGTCGACAGTCCCTTATCGATGAAAAACTGTTTTTT.